Only a few counts were recorded for the clone carrying this TCR beta chain. In each sample, at least 7 million PBMCs were isolated. Together with a sample-barcoded 5' primer, a J-beta primer mix was included in a second PCR lasting roughly 6 to 12 cycles. The template-switch adaptor, which had 12 random nucleotides, put a tag on each cDNA molecule. Via MiXCR, TCRdb re-called the 5' RACE reads, giving one row per CDR3 protein. This table holds 850,000 to 1,000,000 distinct CDR3 sequences, around 54% found once. This sample was taken from a study of blood T cells in healthy people across ages. This CDR3 is built from 14 residues. The V gene lost 5 bases and the J gene lost 0 bases, with 11 bases spanning the gap. CDR1 and CDR2 from the germline V gene are MDHEN and SYDVKM.

Sequenced input: blood. The rearrangement uses TRBV28 and TRBJ2-7; D gene ambiguous. The sequence derives from a woman aged 60-70 years in good health. CDR3 in amino acids: CASSAPSRSYEQYF. The CDR3 nucleotides are TGTGCCAGCAGTGCCCCTAGTCGCTCCTACGAGCAGTACTTC.